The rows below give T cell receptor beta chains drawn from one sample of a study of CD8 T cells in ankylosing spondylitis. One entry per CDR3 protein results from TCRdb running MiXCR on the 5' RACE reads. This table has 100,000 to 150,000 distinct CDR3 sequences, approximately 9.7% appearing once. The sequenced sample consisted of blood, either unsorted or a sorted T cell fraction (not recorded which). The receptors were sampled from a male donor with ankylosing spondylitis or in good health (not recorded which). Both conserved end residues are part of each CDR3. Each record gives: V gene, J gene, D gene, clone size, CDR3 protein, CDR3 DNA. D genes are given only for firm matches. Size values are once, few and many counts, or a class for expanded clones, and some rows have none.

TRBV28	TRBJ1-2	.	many	CASGVKVHYGYTF	TGTGCCAGCGGAGTCAAGGTCCACTATGGCTACACCTTC
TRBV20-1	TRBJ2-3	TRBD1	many	CSGTGEDTQYF	TGCAGTGGCACAGGGGAAGATACGCAGTATTTT
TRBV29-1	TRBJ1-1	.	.	CSVEERLRGTEAFF	TGCAGCGTTGAAGAAAGGCTTAGGGGGACTGAAGCTTTCTTT
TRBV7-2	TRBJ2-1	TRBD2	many	CASSLAHGRAYNEQFF	TGTGCCAGCAGCTTAGCGCATGGGAGGGCCTACAATGAGCAGTTCTTC
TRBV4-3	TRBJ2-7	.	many	CASSQGLRRDYEQYF	TGCGCCAGCAGCCAAGGACTACGGAGGGACTACGAGCAGTACTTC
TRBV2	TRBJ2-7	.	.	CASSELDEQYF	TGTGCCAGCAGTGAATTGGACGAGCAGTACTTC
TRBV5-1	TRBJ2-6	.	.	CASRPVSSGANGLTF	TGCGCCAGCAGACCCGTGAGCTCTGGGGCCAACGGCCTGACTTTC
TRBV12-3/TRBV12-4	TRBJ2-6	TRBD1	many	CASSYRTGKSGANVLTF	TGTGCCAGCAGTTATCGGACAGGCAAATCTGGGGCCAACGTCCTGACTTTC
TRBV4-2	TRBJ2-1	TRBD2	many	CASSQINTGLVVNEQFF	TGTGCCAGCAGCCAGATAAACACGGGACTAGTGGTTAATGAGCAGTTCTTC
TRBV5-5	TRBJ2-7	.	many	CASSLVTRPSYEQYF	TGTGCCAGCAGCTTGGTGACTAGGCCTTCCTACGAGCAGTACTTC
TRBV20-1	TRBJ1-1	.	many	CSAPPRVRNTEAFF	TGCAGTGCTCCTCCCAGGGTCAGGAACACTGAAGCTTTCTTT
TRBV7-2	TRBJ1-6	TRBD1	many	CASSVDRGPYSPLHF	TGTGCCAGCAGCGTGGACAGGGGGCCTTATTCACCCCTCCACTTT
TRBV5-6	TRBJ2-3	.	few	CASTPTGKTDTQYF	TGTGCCAGCACCCCTACAGGGAAGACAGATACGCAGTATTTT
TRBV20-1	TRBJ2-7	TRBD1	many	CSARLPGQLYEQYF	TGCAGTGCTAGATTGCCGGGACAGCTGTACGAGCAGTACTTC
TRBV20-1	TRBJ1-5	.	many	CSEIPRQVYNQPQHF	TGCAGTGAAATCCCTCGACAGGTGTACAATCAGCCCCAGCATTTT
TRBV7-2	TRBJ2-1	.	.	CASSLPLQASYNEQFF	TGTGCCAGCAGCTTACCCCTACAGGCCTCCTACAATGAGCAGTTCTTC
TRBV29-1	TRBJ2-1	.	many	CSVGRETEQFF	TGCAGCGTTGGGAGGGAGACGGAGCAGTTCTTC
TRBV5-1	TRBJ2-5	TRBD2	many	CASSLRGLAGAPSQETQYF	TGCGCCAGCAGCCTGAGGGGACTAGCGGGGGCGCCGAGTCAAGAGACCCAGTACTTC
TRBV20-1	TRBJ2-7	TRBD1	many	CSATGQGMGYEQYF	TGCAGTGCTACAGGACAGGGGATGGGCTACGAGCAGTACTTC
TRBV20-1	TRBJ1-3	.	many	CSASQGLGSGNTIYF	TGCAGTGCTTCACAGGGTTTGGGGTCTGGAAACACCATATATTTT
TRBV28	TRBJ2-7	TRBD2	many	CASSPISGRREQYF	TGTGCCAGCAGTCCTATTAGCGGGAGGCGCGAGCAGTACTTC
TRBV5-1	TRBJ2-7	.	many	CASSLEGVYEQYF	TGCGCCAGCAGCTTGGAGGGGGTCTACGAGCAGTACTTC
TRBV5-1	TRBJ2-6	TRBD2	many	CASSLVLAGSSGANVLTF	TGCGCCAGCAGCTTGGTACTAGCGGGTTCCTCTGGGGCCAACGTCCTGACTTTC
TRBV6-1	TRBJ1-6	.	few	CASSPRGGYNSPLHF	TGTGCCAGCAGCCCCCGCGGGGGTTATAATTCACCCCTCCACTTT
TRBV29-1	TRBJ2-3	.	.	CSVDWVDTQYF	TGCAGCGTTGATTGGGTAGATACGCAGTATTTT
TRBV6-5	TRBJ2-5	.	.	CASSYSIRETQYF	TGTGCCAGCAGTTACTCGATCAGGGAGACCCAGTACTTC
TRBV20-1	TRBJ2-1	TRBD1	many	CSAPQGVYNEQFF	TGCAGTGCCCCACAGGGGGTATACAATGAGCAGTTCTTC
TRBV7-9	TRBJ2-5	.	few	CASSKGGVEETQYF	TGTGCCAGCAGCAAGGGGGGGGTTGAAGAGACCCAGTACTTC
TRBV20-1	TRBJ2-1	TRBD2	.	CSAQGGLAGMEQFF	TGCAGTGCCCAGGGGGGACTAGCGGGAATGGAGCAGTTCTTC
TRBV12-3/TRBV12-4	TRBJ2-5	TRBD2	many	CASSKGLAGTQETQYF	TGTGCCAGCAGCAAAGGACTAGCGGGAACCCAAGAGACCCAGTACTTC
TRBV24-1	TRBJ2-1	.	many	CATDPGPKSTTRYNEQFF	TGTGCCACCGATCCGGGACCGAAGTCGACTACAAGGTACAATGAGCAGTTCTTC
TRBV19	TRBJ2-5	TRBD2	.	CASPLAPGLDETQYF	TGTGCCAGTCCTCTCGCTCCGGGACTAGATGAGACCCAGTACTTC
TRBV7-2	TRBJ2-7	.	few	CASSFNRPSSYEQYF	TGTGCCAGCAGCTTTAACAGACCGAGCTCCTACGAGCAGTACTTC
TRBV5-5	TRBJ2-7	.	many	CASSLEPLASYEQYF	TGTGCCAGCAGCTTGGAACCCCTGGCTTCCTACGAGCAGTACTTC
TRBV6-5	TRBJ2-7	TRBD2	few	CASSSSGPGLGVYEQYF	TGTGCCAGCAGTTCGTCGGGGCCGGGACTAGGGGTGTACGAGCAGTACTTC
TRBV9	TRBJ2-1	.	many	CASSPHFQGNEQFF	TGTGCCAGCAGCCCCCATTTCCAAGGGAATGAGCAGTTCTTC
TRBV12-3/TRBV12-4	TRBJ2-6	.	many	CATRVGSGANVLTF	TGTGCCACCCGGGTGGGGTCTGGGGCCAACGTCCTGACTTTC
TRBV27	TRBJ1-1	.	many	CASSQGRAAGPMNTEAFF	TGTGCCAGCAGTCAGGGCAGGGCGGCGGGGCCTATGAACACTGAAGCTTTCTTT
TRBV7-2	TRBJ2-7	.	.	CASSTGTLKGYEHYF	TGTGCCAGCAGCACCGGGACTCTCAAGGGGTATGAGCACTACTTC
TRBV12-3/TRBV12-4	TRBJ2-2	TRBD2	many	CASSPGLAEHTGELFF	TGTGCCAGCAGTCCGGGACTAGCGGAACACACCGGGGAGCTGTTTTTT
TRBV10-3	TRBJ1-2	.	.	CAISESGRANYGYTF	TGTGCCATCAGTGAGTCCGGCAGGGCTAACTATGGCTACACCTTC
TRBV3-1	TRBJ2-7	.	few	CASSRQQGSYEQYF	TGTGCCAGCAGCCGACAACAGGGATCCTACGAGCAGTACTTC
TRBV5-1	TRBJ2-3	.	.	CASSLHSADTQYF	TGCGCCAGCAGCTTACATAGCGCCGATACGCAGTATTTT
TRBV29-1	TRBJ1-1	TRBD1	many	CSVSPGGTEAFF	TGCAGCGTTTCACCAGGGGGCACTGAAGCTTTCTTT
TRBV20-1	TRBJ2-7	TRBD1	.	CSARERDSSYEQYF	TGCAGTGCTAGAGAACGGGACAGCTCCTACGAGCAGTACTTC
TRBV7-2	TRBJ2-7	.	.	CASSQPGGGTSEQYF	TGTGCCAGCAGCCAGCCCGGAGGCGGGACATCCGAGCAGTACTTC
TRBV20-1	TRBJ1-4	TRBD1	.	CSARPEGQGGEKLFF	TGCAGTGCTAGGCCTGAGGGACAGGGGGGTGAAAAACTGTTTTTT
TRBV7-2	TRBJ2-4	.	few	CASSPDRNIQYF	TGTGCCAGCAGCCCTGACAGAAACATTCAGTACTTC
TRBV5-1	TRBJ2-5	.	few	CASSLGAGGETQYF	TGCGCCAGCAGCTTGGGGGCCGGAGGAGAGACCCAGTACTTC
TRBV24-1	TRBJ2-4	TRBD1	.	CATSARGQGADIQYF	TGTGCCACCAGTGCCCGAGGACAGGGGGCGGACATTCAGTACTTC
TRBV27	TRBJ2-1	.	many	CASSMGLPTAYNEQFF	TGTGCCAGCAGTATGGGCCTCCCGACCGCCTACAATGAGCAGTTCTTC
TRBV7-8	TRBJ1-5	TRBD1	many	CASSLDQGANQPQHF	TGTGCCAGCAGCTTAGACCAGGGGGCAAATCAGCCCCAGCATTTT
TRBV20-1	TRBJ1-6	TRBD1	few	CSVRGAGGRNNSPLHF	TGCAGTGTTCGGGGGGCAGGGGGCCGTAATAATTCACCCCTCCACTTT
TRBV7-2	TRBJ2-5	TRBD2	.	CSSSSGLAGETQYF	TGTTCCAGCAGCTCGGGACTAGCGGGAGAGACCCAGTACTTC
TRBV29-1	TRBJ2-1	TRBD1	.	CSVPDDRVTLNNEQFF	TGCAGCGTGCCGGATGACAGGGTCACCTTGAACAATGAGCAGTTCTTC
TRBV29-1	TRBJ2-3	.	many	CSVESPRTDTQYF	TGCAGCGTTGAGTCGCCGCGAACAGATACGCAGTATTTT
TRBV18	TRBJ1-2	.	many	CASSGVNYGYTF	TGTGCCAGCTCAGGGGTTAACTATGGCTACACCTTC
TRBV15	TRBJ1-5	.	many	CATSDIDNQPQHF	TGTGCCACCAGCGATATAGACAATCAGCCCCAGCATTTT